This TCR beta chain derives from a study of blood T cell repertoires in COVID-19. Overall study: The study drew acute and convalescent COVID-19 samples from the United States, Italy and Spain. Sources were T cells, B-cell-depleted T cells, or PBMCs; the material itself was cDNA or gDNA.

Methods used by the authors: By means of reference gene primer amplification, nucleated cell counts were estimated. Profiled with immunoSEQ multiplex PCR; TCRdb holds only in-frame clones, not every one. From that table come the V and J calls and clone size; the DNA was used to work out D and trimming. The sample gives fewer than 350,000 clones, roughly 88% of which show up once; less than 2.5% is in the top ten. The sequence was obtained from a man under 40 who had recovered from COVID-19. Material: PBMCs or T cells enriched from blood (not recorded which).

Written as DNA, the CDR3 is TGTGCCATCAGAGAACAGGGGGCCGGCACAGATACGCAGTATTTT. It encodes CAIREQGAGTDTQYF. This sequence joins TRBV10-3 and TRBJ2-3, with 9 nucleotides matching TRBD1. With V trimmed by 6 bases and J by 1 base, 5 bases remained unmatched. The CDR3 is 15 amino acids. Germline CDR1 ENHRY, CDR2 SYGVKD.